The 20 T cell receptor beta chains reported below all come from one sample, sequenced in a study of T cells in localized non-small cell lung cancer. The protocol was immunoSEQ multiplex PCR, while the TCRdb copy is restricted to in-frame clones and leaves out a portion. The top ten clones hold roughly a sixth of a sample with 40,000 or so clones, more than 65% of them seen once. Sequenced here: peripheral blood, sampled before any cancer treatment. The receptors were gathered from a male donor at least 60 years old with stage III squamous cell lung carcinoma.

This clone has a handful of counts. This rearrangement joins TRBV21-1 to TRBJ1-1; the DNA was not used to check the table's D call, TRBD1. TRBV21-1 counts as a pseudogene. The CDR3 spans 15 residues. The DNA for the CDR3 is TGTGCCAGCAGCAAAACCCGGGCAGGGGGTCCTGAAGCTTTCTTT. Translating it yields CASSKTRAGGPEAFF.

This sequence joins TRBV20-1 and TRBJ1-2; D ambiguous. V lost 5 bases, J lost 7 bases, and 11 bases lay in between. Germline V gene lookup returns CDR1 DFQATT and CDR2 SNEGSKA (reference sequence). The CDR3 contains 11 residues. CDR3: CSASGPGGYTF. The CDR3 nucleotides are TGCAGTGCTTCCGGTCCCGGTGGCTACACCTTC.

CDR3 bases: TGTGCCAGCAGTTCTCCTAGCACAGATACGCAGTATTTT. Protein: CASSSPSTDTQYF. The V call is TRBV7-2, the J call TRBJ2-3; no clear D gene. CDR1 and CDR2 (germline): SGHTA, FQGNSA. Trimming left V 6 bases short and J 0 bases short, with 7 bases between. The length of the CDR3 is 13 residues.

The chain is built from TRBV19 and TRBJ2-3; maybe TRBD2 (5 bases). V lost 2 bases and J lost 0, with 6 bases in between. The CDR3 consists of 14 residues. CDR1 and CDR2 from the germline V gene are LNHDA and SQIVND (reference sequence). In DNA, the CDR3 is TGTGCCAGTAGTATACGGACTAGCACAGATACGCAGTATTTT. Protein sequence: CASSIRTSTDTQYF. The whole variable domain, filled in from reference TRBV19 and TRBJ2-3, reads DGGITQSPKYLFRKEGQNVTLSCEQNLNHDAMYWYRQDPGQGLRLIYYSQIVNDFQKGDIAEGYSVSREKKESFPLTVTSAQKNPTAFYLCASSIRTSTDTQYFGPGTRLTVL.

The chain couples TRBV19 to TRBJ1-5; D is unresolved. This CDR3 has 12 amino acids. V was shortened by 3 bases and J by 4 bases, with 4 bases between the two germline ends. Per germline, CDR1 LNHDA and CDR2 SQIVND (reference sequence). CDR3 loop: CASSIGNQPQHF. DNA of the CDR3: TGTGCCAGTAGTATCGGTAATCAGCCCCAGCATTTT.

The CDR3 region has the DNA TGTGCCAGCAGCTTAAGTTGGGACGTCTACGAGCAGTACTTC. It encodes CASSLSWDVYEQYF. V gene TRBV11-2 combines with J gene TRBJ2-7; D could derive from TRBD1 or TRBD2 (5 bases each). Trimming cost V 2 bases and J 3 bases, with 11 bases left between them. The germline V gene encodes CDR1 SGHAT and CDR2 FQNNGV. The CDR3 totals 14 residues.

The chain joins TRBV5-4 to TRBJ2-1, with unresolved D. Germline V gene data show CDR1 as SGHNT and CDR2 as YYREEE (reference sequence). There are 11 residues in the CDR3. The V gene lost 4 bases and the J gene lost 9 bases, with 8 bases spanning the gap. In DNA form, the CDR3 reads TGTGCCAGCAGCAACTCGGGTGAGCAGTTCTTC. Translation gives CASSNSGEQFF.

This chain links TRBV7-8 with TRBJ1-6, with D possibly matching TRBD1 (6 bases). V lost 6 bases to trimming and J lost 9 bases, with 18 bases between them. This CDR3 has 15 residues. Germline CDR1 and CDR2: SGHVS and FQNEAQ. CDR3 sequence: CASSYTPGTSSPLHF. The CDR3 DNA sequence: TGTGCCAGCAGTTACACCCCCGGGACAAGTTCACCCCTCCACTTT.

This clone was observed a handful of times. The chain couples TRBV5-1 to TRBJ2-3; a weak D match, TRBD2 (5 bases). Germline loops: CDR1 SGHRS, CDR2 YFSETQ. Trimming pared 0 bases from V and 11 bases from J, leaving 10 bases between. The CDR3 is made up of 12 amino acids. CDR3 bases: TGCGCCAGCAGCTTGGAAGGGAGTTGGCAGTATTTT. Protein sequence: CASSLEGSWQYF.

The J gene is TRBJ1-5, the V gene TRBV27; 7 bases match TRBD1. This CDR3 is built from 20 residues. CDR1 and CDR2 (germline): MNHEY, SMNVEV (reference sequence). Losses at the gene ends were 5 bases for V and 1 base for J; bases not matched to a gene: 20. The CDR3 nucleotides read TGTGCCAGCAGTGCCAGGGGCCGACAGGGTCCTTATTGGAGCAATCAGCCCCAGCATTTT. Translating it yields CASSARGRQGPYWSNQPQHF.

This chain connects TRBV5-4 to TRBJ2-1, with D possibly TRBD1 on 5 matching bases. The CDR3 length is 13 residues. Trimming took 4 bases from V and 6 from J, leaving 11 bases between them. Germline lookup yields CDR1 SGHNT and CDR2 YYREEE (reference sequence). Here the CDR3 DNA reads TGTGCCAGCAGCAACCGACAGTCCAATGAGCAGTTCTTC. Amino acids: CASSNRQSNEQFF. The whole variable domain, filled in from reference TRBV5-4 and TRBJ2-1, reads ETGVTQSPTHLIKTRGQQVTLRCSSQSGHNTVSWYQQALGQGPQFIFQYYREEENGRGNFPPRFSGLQFPNYSSELNVNALELDDSALYLCASSNRQSNEQFFGPGTRLTVL.

The genes are TRBV6-5 and TRBJ1-2; D gene uncertain. The CDR3 loop spans 13 amino acids. V was clipped by 6 bases and J by 0 bases, with 8 bases between them. Germline V gives CDR1 MNHEY, CDR2 SVGAGI. This CDR3 is CASRLSANYGYTF. CDR3 in DNA: TGTGCCAGCAGGCTATCAGCTAACTATGGCTACACCTTC.

In its sample, this clone was seen once. The chain is built from TRBV30 and TRBJ2-2; 8 bases map to TRBD1. Germline CDR1 reads GTSNPN; CDR2 reads SVGIG (reference sequence). With 2 bases clipped from V and 9 bases from J, the junction kept 11 bases outside the gene matches. The CDR3 totals 15 residues. The CDR3 nucleotides read TGTGCCTGGAGTACAACAGGGGGAAACGTCCGGGAGCTGTTTTTT. Residues: CAWSTTGGNVRELFF.

This chain joins TRBV5-1 and TRBJ2-5; TRBD2 matches 13 bases. This CDR3 is 17 amino acids long. With 2 bases clipped from V and 4 bases from J, the junction kept 8 bases outside the gene matches. Germline lookup yields CDR1 SGHRS and CDR2 YFSETQ. CDR3 protein: CASSLGLAGAVGETQYF. DNA of the CDR3: TGCGCCAGCAGCTTAGGACTAGCGGGAGCCGTGGGAGAGACCCAGTACTTC.

The chain uses TRBV5-1 and TRBJ2-7, with TRBD1 as a possible D gene (5 bases). This CDR3 comprises 13 residues. CDR1 and CDR2 (germline): SGHRS, YFSETQ. Trimming pared 0 bases from V and 8 bases from J, leaving 12 bases between. CDR3 residues: CASSLEGDRKQYF. The CDR3 region has the DNA TGCGCCAGCAGCTTGGAAGGGGATCGTAAGCAGTACTTC. The full variable domain, its missing parts supplied by reference TRBV5-1 and TRBJ2-7, is KAGVTQTPRYLIKTRGQQVTLSCSPISGHRSVSWYQQTPGQGLQFLFEYFSETQRNKGNFPGRFSGRQFSNSRSEMNVSTLELGDSALYLCASSLEGDRKQYFGPGTRLTVT.

The chain couples TRBV6-5 to TRBJ2-7, with D unresolved. Germline V gene lookup returns CDR1 MNHEY and CDR2 SVGAGI. CDR3 length: 13 residues. Trimming removed 0 bases at V and 4 bases at J, with 7 bases between. This CDR3 reads CASSYSPAYEQYF. CDR3 bases: TGTGCCAGCAGTTACTCCCCAGCTTACGAGCAGTACTTC.

This clone was seen once. V gene TRBV7-3 combines with J gene TRBJ2-1; 8 positions agree with TRBD1. The CDR3 contains 17 residues. The germline V gene has CDR1 SGHTA and CDR2 FQGTGA. V trimming: 0 bases; J trimming: 4 bases; junction bases outside the gene matches: 8. The CDR3 bases are TGTGCCAGCAGCTTAACGTTCCGGACAGGGCGTTACAATGAGCAGTTCTTC. Its protein is CASSLTFRTGRYNEQFF.

V and J are TRBV27 and TRBJ2-5; the match to TRBD1 covers 9 bases. The CDR3 runs to 20 residues. Germline V gives CDR1 MNHEY, CDR2 SMNVEV (reference sequence). Trimming at V came to 0 bases and at J to 1 base, leaving 15 bases not matched to a gene. The CDR3 region has the DNA TGTGCCAGCAGTTTATCGGGGACAGGGCAACGGCAGTTCGGCCAAGAGACCCAGTACTTC. This sequence encodes CASSLSGTGQRQFGQETQYF.

This clone was observed once. This chain links TRBV5-1 with TRBJ2-1; 10 bases match TRBD2. Trimming cost V 4 bases and J 5 bases; bases outside gene matches: 3. Germline loops: CDR1 SGHRS, CDR2 YFSETQ. The length of the CDR3 is 14 residues. Written as DNA, the CDR3 is TGCGCCAGCAGCATTAGCGGGAGGCACAATGAGCAGTTCTTC. It translates to CASSISGRHNEQFF.

This clone was recorded only once. V and J are TRBV19 and TRBJ1-2, with 10 bases fitting TRBD1. CDR1 is LNHDA and CDR2 is SQIVND in the germline V gene (reference sequence). The CDR3 covers 13 residues. V lost 6 bases and J lost 6; bases outside the gene matches: 4. The CDR3 nucleotides are TGTGCCAGTAGGAGGGGACAGGGGAATGGCTACACCTTC. This sequence encodes CASRRGQGNGYTF.